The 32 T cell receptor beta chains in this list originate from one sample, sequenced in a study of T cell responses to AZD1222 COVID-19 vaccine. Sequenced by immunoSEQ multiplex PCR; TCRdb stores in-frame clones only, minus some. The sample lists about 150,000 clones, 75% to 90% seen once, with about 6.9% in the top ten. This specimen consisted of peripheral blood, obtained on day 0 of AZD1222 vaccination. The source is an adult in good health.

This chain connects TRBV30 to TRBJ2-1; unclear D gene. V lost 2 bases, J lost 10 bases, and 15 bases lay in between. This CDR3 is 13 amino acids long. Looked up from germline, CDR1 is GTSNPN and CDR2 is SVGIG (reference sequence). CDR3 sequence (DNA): TGTGCCTGGAGTTGGAACCGAGCGTGGGAGCAGTTCTTC. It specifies CAWSWNRAWEQFF. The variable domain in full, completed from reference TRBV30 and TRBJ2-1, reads SQTIHQWPATLVQPVGSPLSLECTVEGTSNPNLYWYRQAAGRGLQLLFYSVGIGQISSEVPQNLSASRPQDRQFILSSKKLLLSDSGFYLCAWSWNRAWEQFFGPGTRLTVL.

The CDR3 region is CASSFVGGANTGELFF. Written as DNA, the CDR3 is TGTGCCAGCAGCTTTGTTGGGGGGGCGAACACCGGGGAGCTGTTTTTT. J is TRBJ2-2 and V is TRBV7-6; 7 bases are shared with TRBD2. V dropped 3 bases and J dropped 0; count of bases not matched to a gene: 4. The CDR3 spans 16 residues. CDR1 SGHVS and CDR2 FNYEAQ come from the germline V gene.

Written as DNA, the CDR3 is TGTGCCAGCAGCCTATGGCAGGGGAGGGACAATGAGCAGTTCTTC. It codes for CASSLWQGRDNEQFF. V is TRBV3-1 (or the pseudogene TRBV3-2) and J is TRBJ2-1; TRBD2 might be the D (7 bases). V was shortened by 4 bases and J by 5 bases, with 15 bases between the two germline ends. Germline loops: CDR1 LGHDT, CDR2 YNNKEL (reference sequence). The CDR3 totals 15 residues.

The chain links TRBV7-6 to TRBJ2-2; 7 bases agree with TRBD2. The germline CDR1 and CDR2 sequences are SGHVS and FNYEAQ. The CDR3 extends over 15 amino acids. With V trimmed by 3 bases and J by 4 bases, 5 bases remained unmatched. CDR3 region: CASSFSGDATGELFF. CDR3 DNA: TGTGCCAGCAGCTTCAGCGGGGACGCCACCGGGGAGCTGTTTTTT. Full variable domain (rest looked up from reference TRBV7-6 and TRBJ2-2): GAGVSQSPRYKVTKRGQDVALRCDPISGHVSLYWYRQALGQGPEFLTYFNYEAQQDKSGLPNDRFSAERPEGSISTLTIQRTEQRDSAMYRCASSFSGDATGELFFGEGSRLTVL.

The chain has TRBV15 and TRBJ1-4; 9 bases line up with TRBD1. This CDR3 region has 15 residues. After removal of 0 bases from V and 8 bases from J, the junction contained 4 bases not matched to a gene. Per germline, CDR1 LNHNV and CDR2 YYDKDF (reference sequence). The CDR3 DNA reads TGTGCCACCAGCAGAGAAACAGGGGGCGCAGAAAAACTGTTTTTT. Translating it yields CATSRETGGAEKLFF.

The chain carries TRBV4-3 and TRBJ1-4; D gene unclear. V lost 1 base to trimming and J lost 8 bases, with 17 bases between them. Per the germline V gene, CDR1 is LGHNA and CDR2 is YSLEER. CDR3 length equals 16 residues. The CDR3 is CASSQASGPRGEKLFF. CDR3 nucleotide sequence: TGCGCCAGCAGCCAAGCTTCGGGCCCTAGAGGAGAAAAACTGTTTTTT.

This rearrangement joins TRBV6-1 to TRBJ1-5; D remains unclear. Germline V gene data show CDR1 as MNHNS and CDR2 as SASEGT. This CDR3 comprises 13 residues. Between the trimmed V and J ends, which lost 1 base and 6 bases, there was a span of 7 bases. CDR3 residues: CASSEEGFQPQHF. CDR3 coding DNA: TGTGCCAGCAGTGAAGAGGGATTTCAGCCCCAGCATTTT.

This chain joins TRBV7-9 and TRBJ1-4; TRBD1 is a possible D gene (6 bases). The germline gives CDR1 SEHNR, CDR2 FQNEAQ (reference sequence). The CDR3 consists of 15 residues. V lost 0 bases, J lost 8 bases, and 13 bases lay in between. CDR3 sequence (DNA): TGTGCCAGCAGCTTAGCGCGGGGGGCCTGGGAAAAACTGTTTTTT. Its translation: CASSLARGAWEKLFF.

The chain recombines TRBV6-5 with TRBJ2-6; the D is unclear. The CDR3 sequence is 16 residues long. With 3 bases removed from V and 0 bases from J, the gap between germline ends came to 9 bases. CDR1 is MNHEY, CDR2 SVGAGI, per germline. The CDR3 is CASSYQVTSGANVLTF. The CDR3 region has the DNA TGTGCCAGCAGTTATCAGGTTACCTCTGGGGCCAACGTCCTGACTTTC.

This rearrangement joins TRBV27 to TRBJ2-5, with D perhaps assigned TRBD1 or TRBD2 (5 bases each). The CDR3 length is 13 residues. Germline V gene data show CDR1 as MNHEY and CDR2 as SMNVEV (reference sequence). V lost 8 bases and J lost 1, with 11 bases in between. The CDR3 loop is CASSPGAQETQYF. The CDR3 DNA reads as TGTGCCAGCTCCCCCGGGGCCCAAGAGACCCAGTACTTC.

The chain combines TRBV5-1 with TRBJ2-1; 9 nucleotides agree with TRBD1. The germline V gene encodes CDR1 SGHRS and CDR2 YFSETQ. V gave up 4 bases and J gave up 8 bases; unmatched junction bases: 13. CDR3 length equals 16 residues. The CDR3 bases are TGCGCCAGCAGCCTTATTTACAGGGGGCGTAGAGATGAGCAGTTCTTC. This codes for CASSLIYRGRRDEQFF.

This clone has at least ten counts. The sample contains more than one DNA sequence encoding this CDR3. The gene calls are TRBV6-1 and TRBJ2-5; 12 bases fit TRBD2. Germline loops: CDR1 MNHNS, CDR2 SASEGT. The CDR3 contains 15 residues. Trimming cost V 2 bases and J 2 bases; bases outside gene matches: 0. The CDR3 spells CASSELAGGQETQYF. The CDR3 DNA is TGTGCCAGCAGTGAACTAGCGGGGGGGCAAGAGACCCAGTACTTC.

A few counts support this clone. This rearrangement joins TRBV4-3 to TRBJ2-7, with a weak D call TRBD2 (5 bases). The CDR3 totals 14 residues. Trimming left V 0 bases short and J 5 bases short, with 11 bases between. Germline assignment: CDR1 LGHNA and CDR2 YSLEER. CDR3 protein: CASSQDALAHEQYF. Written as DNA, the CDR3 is TGCGCCAGCAGCCAAGATGCTCTAGCCCACGAGCAGTACTTC.

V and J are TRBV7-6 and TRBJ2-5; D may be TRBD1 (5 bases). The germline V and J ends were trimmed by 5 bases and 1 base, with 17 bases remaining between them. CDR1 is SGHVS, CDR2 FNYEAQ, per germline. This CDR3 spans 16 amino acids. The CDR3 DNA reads TGTGCCAGCAGCCCTAGGACAAGGGGTATCCAAGAGACCCAGTACTTC. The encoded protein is CASSPRTRGIQETQYF.

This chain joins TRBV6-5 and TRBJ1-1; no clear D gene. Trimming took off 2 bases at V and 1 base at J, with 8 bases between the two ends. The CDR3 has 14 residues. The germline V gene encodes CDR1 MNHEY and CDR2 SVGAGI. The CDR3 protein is CASSYPTANTEAFF. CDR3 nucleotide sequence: TGTGCCAGCAGTTACCCCACGGCGAACACTGAAGCTTTCTTT.

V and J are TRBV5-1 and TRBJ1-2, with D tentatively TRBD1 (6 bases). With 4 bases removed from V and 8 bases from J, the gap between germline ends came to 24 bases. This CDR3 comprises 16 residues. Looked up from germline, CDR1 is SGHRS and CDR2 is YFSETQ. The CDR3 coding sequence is TGCGCCAGCAGCGCGACGGCTTGGTACAGGGCTGGCGGCTACACCTTC. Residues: CASSATAWYRAGGYTF.

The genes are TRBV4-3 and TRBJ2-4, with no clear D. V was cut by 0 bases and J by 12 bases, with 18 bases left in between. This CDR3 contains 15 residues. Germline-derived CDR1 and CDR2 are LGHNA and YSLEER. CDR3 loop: CASSQDMAVQGRQYF. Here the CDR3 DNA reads TGCGCCAGCAGCCAAGATATGGCAGTTCAAGGGCGTCAGTACTTC.

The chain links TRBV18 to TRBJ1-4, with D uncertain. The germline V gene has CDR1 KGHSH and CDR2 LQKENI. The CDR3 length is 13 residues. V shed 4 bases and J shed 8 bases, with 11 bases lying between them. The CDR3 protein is CASSRSALEKLFF. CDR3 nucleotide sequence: TGTGCCAGCTCACGGTCAGCCCTCGAAAAACTGTTTTTT.

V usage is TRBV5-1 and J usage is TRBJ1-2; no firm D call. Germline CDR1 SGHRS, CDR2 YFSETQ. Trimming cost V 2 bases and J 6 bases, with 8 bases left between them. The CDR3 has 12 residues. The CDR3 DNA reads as TGCGCCAGCAGCTTTGGGCCCGATGGCTACACCTTC. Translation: CASSFGPDGYTF.

CDR3 region: CASSQDSGLAGGRQYF. CDR3 coding DNA: TGTGCCAGCAGCCAAGATTCGGGACTAGCGGGGGGCCGACAGTACTTC. The V and J genes are TRBV3-1 (or the pseudogene TRBV3-2) and TRBJ2-4; 15 bases match TRBD2. Germline lookup yields CDR1 LGHDT and CDR2 YNNKEL (reference sequence). Unmatched junction bases numbered 7, after V lost 0 bases and J lost 13 bases. The CDR3 is 16 amino acids.

CDR3 residues: CASSLLQGGEQFF. The CDR3 DNA sequence: TGTGCCAGCAGCTTATTACAGGGGGGTGAGCAGTTCTTC. This chain connects TRBV7-9 to TRBJ2-1; TRBD1 matches 8 bases. The CDR3 covers 13 residues. From germline, CDR1 is SEHNR and CDR2 FQNEAQ (reference sequence). Trimming cost V 2 bases and J 9 bases; bases outside gene matches: 3.

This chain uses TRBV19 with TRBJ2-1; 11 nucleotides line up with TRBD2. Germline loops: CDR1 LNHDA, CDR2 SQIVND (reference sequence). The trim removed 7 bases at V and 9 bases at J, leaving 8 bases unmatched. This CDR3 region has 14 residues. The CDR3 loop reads CASTRTSGGGEQFF. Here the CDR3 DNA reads TGTGCCAGTACTAGAACTAGCGGGGGAGGTGAGCAGTTCTTC.

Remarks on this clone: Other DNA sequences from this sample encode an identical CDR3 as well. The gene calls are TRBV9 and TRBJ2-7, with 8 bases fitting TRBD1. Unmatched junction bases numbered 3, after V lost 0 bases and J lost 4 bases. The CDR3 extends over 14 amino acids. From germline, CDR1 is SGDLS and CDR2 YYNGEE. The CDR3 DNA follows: TGTGCCAGCAGCGTAGGGCAGGGGGCTTACGAGCAGTACTTC. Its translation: CASSVGQGAYEQYF.

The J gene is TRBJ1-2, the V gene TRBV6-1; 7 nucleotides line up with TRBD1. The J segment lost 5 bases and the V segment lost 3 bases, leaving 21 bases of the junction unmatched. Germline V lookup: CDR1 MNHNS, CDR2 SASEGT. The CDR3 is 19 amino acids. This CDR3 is CASSEDVWGRGMPPYGYTF. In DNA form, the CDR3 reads TGTGCCAGCAGTGAGGATGTTTGGGGCAGGGGGATGCCTCCTTATGGCTACACCTTC.

The CDR3 DNA is TGCAGTGCTAGTGGGGGTTACGAGCAGTACGTC. Its protein product is CSASGGYEQYV. The chain is built from TRBV20-1 and TRBJ2-7; D is tentatively TRBD1 or TRBD2 (5 bases each). Per the germline V gene, CDR1 is DFQATT and CDR2 is SNEGSKA (reference sequence). V lost 3 bases, J lost 4 bases, and 7 bases lay in between. The CDR3 length is 11 residues.

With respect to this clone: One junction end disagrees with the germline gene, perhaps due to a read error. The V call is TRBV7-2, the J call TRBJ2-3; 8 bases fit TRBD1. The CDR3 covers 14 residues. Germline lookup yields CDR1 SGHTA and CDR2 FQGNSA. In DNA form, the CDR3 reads TGTGCCAGCAGCAATGACAGGGGCACAGGTACGCAGTATTTT. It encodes CASSNDRGTGTQYF.

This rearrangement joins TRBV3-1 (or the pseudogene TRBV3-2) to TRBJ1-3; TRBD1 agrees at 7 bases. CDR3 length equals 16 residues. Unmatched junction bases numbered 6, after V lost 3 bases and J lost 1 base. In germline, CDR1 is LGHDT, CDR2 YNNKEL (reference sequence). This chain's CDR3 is CASSHLDRASGNTIYF. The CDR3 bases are TGTGCCAGCAGCCACCTTGACAGGGCGTCTGGAAACACCATATATTTT.

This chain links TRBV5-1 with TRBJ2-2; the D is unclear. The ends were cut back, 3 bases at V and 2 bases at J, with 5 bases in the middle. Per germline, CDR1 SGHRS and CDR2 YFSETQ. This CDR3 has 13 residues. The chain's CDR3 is CASSSSNTGELFF. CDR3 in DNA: TGCGCCAGCAGCTCCTCAAACACCGGGGAGCTGTTTTTT. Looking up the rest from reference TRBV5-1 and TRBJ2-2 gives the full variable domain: KAGVTQTPRYLIKTRGQQVTLSCSPISGHRSVSWYQQTPGQGLQFLFEYFSETQRNKGNFPGRFSGRQFSNSRSEMNVSTLELGDSALYLCASSSSNTGELFFGEGSRLTVL.

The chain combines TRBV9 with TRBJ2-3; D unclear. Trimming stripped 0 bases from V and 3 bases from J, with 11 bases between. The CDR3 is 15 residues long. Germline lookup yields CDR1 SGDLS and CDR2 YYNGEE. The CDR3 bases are TGTGCCAGCAGCGTAGAGGCTAGGATGACAGATACGCAGTATTTT. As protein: CASSVEARMTDTQYF.

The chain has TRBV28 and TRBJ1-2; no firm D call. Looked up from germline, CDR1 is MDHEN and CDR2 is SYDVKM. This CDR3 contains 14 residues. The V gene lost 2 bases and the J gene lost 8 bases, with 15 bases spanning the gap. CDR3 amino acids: CASSLAGRRVGYTF. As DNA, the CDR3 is TGTGCCAGCAGTTTAGCCGGGAGAAGGGTCGGCTACACCTTC.

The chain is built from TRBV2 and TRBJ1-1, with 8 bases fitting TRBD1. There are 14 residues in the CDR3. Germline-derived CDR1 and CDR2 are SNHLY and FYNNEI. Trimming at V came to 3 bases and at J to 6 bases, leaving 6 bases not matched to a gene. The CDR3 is CASSDPGGSAEAFF. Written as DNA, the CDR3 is TGTGCCAGCAGTGACCCAGGGGGCAGCGCTGAAGCTTTCTTT. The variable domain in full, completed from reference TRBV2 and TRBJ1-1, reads EPEVTQTPSHQVTQMGQEVILRCVPISNHLYFYWYRQILGQKVEFLVSFYNNEISEKSEIFDDQFSVERPDGSNFTLKIRSTKLEDSAMYFCASSDPGGSAEAFFGQGTRLTVV.

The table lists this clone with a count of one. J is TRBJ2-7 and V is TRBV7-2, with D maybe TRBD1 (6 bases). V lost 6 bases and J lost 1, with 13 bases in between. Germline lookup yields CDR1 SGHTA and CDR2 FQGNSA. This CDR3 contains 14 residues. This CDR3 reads CASSALQGSYEQYF. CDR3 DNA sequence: TGTGCCAGCAGTGCACTACAGGGTTCCTACGAGCAGTACTTC. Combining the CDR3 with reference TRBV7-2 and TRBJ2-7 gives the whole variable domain GAGVSQSPSNKVTEKGKDVELRCDPISGHTALYWYRQSLGQGLEFLIYFQGNSAPDKSGLPSDRFSAERTGGSVSTLTIQRTQQEDSAVYLCASSALQGSYEQYFGPGTRLTVT.